This T cell receptor beta chain stems from a study of T cell responses to AZD1222 COVID-19 vaccine. Study-level results: Distributed over spike, vaccine-associated CD4 TCRs predominated at 160-218 and 743-854. Close to half of spike-specific TCRs reportedly recognize unmutated variant regions. Clonal diversity was possibly underestimated; the donors were predominantly white British and more often female.

V dropped 6 bases and J dropped 4; count of bases not matched to a gene: 3. This CDR3 comprises 13 residues. Germline-derived CDR1 and CDR2 are MNHEY and SVGAGI. For this clone: Its antigen is undetermined.

Libraries were prepared by immunoSEQ multiplex PCR; TCRdb keeps only in-frame clonotypes and omits some of them. The profile shows 75,000 to 100,000 clones, 86% of them singletons. The receptor was derived from an adult in good health. The genes are TRBV6-5 and TRBJ1-5; 7 bases align to TRBD1. The sample consisted of peripheral blood, taken on day 0 of AZD1222 vaccination. CDR3 nucleotides: TGTGCCAGCAGCGGGACAGCAAATCAGCCCCAGCATTTT. It codes for CASSGTANQPQHF.